This T cell receptor beta chain was observed in a study of T cells in localized non-small cell lung cancer. The count of this clone is one. Germline lookup yields CDR1 SGHKS and CDR2 YYEKEE (reference sequence). The CDR3 length is 14 residues. The V end was cut by 1 base, the J end by 4 bases, with 9 bases between. TCRdb's copy holds only in-frame clones and misses some; the assay was immunoSEQ multiplex PCR. The sample carries tens of thousands of clones, 86% recorded once. The source was peripheral blood, collected before any cancer treatment. The chain couples TRBV5-5 to TRBJ1-3; no clear D gene. This TCR was recovered from a woman aged 40-69 years with stage I lung adenocarcinoma. CDR3 region: CASSLLGSGNTIYF. CDR3 DNA sequence: TGTGCCAGCAGCTTGCTGGGATCAGGAAACACCATATATTTT.